This T cell receptor beta chain was identified in a study of Ad26.COV2.S vaccination and SARS-CoV-2 variants. Whole-study context: Ad26.COV2.S shots went into the muscle once or twice, 56 days apart. Study conclusions and caveats: It was found that vaccine and placebo recipients had similar non-spike TCR breadth.

The method was immunoSEQ multiplex PCR; TCRdb's version includes in-frame clones alone and lacks a portion of them. The top ten hold around 1.8% of the sample, which has under 600,000 clones, around 89% seen once. Specified treatment: around 19 received Ad26.COV2.S at low or high dose, single or two shots; several received placebo; per-sample allocation not given. Sample collection was performed on day 63 after the first vaccine or placebo injection. Built on an Ad26 vector, the vaccine expressed Wuhan-strain SARS-CoV-2 spike. Germline V gene sequence: CDR1 SGHVS, CDR2 FQNEAQ. With 4 bases removed from V and 5 bases from J, the gap between germline ends came to 21 bases. The CDR3 is 16 residues long. Comment on this clone: The antigen is undetermined.

This clonotype was obtained from a person between 18 and 65 years old who received the Ad26.COV2.S COVID-19 vaccine or a placebo. The chain couples TRBV7-8 to TRBJ2-7; D tentatively reads TRBD1 or TRBD2 (7 bases each). Sample: peripheral blood, taken in a trial of Ad26.COV2.S vaccine versus placebo. CDR3 residues: CASSSSGGGGVDEQYF. As DNA, the CDR3 is TGTGCCAGCAGCTCCTCAGGGGGAGGGGGCGTGGACGAGCAGTACTTC.